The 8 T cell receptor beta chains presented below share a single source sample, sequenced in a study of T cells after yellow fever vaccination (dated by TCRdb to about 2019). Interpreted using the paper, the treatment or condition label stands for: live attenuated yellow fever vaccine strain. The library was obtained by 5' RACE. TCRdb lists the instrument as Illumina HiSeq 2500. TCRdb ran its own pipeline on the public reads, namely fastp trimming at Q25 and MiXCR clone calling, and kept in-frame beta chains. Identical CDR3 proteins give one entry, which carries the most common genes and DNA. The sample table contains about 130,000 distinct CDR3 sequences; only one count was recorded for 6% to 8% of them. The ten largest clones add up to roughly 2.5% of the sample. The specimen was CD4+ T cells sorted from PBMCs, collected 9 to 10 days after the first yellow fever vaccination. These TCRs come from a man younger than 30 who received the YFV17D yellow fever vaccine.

This CDR3 is CASSLRPPGLNTEAFF. DNA of the CDR3: TGTGCCAGCAGCTTAAGGCCCCCAGGGTTGAACACTGAAGCTTTCTTT. The chain uses TRBV7-2 and TRBJ1-1; possible D gene TRBD1, 5 bases. Per the germline V gene, CDR1 is SGHTA and CDR2 is FQGNSA. Trimming removed 2 bases from V and 0 bases from J, with 13 bases in between. CDR3 length: 16 residues.

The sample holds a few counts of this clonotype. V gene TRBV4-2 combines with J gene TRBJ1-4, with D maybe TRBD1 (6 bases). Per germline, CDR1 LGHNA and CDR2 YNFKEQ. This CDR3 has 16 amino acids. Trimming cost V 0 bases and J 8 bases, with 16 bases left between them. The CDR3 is CASSQDLGAGREKLFF. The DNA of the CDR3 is TGTGCCAGCAGCCAAGACTTGGGGGCAGGGAGGGAAAAACTGTTTTTT.

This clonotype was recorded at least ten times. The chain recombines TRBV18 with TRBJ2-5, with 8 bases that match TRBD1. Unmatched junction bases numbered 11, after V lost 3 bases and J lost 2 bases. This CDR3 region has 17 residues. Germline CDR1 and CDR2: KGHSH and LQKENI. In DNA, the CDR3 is TGTGCCAGCTCACCCTTCGTGGACAGGGTAACGCAAGAGACCCAGTACTTC. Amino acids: CASSPFVDRVTQETQYF.

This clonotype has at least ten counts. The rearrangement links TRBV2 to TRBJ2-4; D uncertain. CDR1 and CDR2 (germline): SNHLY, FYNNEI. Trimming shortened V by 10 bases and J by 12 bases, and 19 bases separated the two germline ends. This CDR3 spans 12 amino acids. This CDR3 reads CAIALTETTQYF. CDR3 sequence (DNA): TGTGCCATCGCTCTTACGGAGACAACTCAGTACTTC. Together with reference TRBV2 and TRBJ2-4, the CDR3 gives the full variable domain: EPEVTQTPSHQVTQMGQEVILRCVPISNHLYFYWYRQILGQKVEFLVSFYNNEISEKSEIFDDQFSVERPDGSNFTLKIRSTKLEDSAMYFCAIALTETTQYFGAGTRLSVL.

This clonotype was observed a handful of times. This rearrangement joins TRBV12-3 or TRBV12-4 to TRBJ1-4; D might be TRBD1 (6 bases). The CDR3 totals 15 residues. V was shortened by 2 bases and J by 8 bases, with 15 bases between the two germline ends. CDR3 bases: TGTGCCAGCAGTTTAAACGGGGGCATGGGAGAAAAACTGTTTTTT. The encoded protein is CASSLNGGMGEKLFF.

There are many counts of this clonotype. CDR3 sequence (DNA): TGTGCCATCAGTGAGTCGAATCCGGGGGAGGATGGCTACACCTTC. It codes for CAISESNPGEDGYTF. This rearrangement joins TRBV10-3 to TRBJ1-2; D might be TRBD1 (5 bases). Germline CDR1 ENHRY, CDR2 SYGVKD. V gave up 0 bases and J gave up 6 bases, with 14 bases separating them. The CDR3 has 15 residues.

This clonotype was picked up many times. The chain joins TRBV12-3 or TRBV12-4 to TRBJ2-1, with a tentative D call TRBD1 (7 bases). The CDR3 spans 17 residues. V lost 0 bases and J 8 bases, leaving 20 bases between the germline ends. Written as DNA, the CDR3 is TGTGCCAGCAGTTTAGCGCAGGGGGACTTGCGACGCTATGAGCAGTTCTTC. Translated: CASSLAQGDLRRYEQFF.

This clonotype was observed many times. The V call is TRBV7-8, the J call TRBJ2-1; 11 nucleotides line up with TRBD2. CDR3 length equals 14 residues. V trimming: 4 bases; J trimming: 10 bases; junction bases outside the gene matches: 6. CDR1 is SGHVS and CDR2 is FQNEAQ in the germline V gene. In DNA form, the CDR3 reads TGTGCCAGCAGCTCACTAGCGGGGGTAGGCGAGCAGTTCTTC. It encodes CASSSLAGVGEQFF. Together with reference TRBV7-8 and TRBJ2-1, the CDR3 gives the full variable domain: GAGVSQSPRYKVAKRGQDVALRCDPISGHVSLFWYQQALGQGPEFLTYFQNEAQLDKSGLPSDRFFAERPEGSVSTLKIQRTQQEDSAVYLCASSSLAGVGEQFFGPGTRLTVL.